The 2 T cell receptor beta chains presented below share a single source sample, sequenced in a study of blood T cell repertoires in COVID-19. Sequencing was performed with immunoSEQ multiplex PCR; in TCRdb, only in-frame clones are kept and a portion is missing. The data contain a few hundred thousand clones, 85% to 90% of them seen just once; the ten biggest clones take up more than 9%. The sample was PBMCs or T cells enriched from blood (not recorded which). Receptors originate from a woman between 18 and 29 years old who had recovered from COVID-19.

This chain uses TRBV30 with TRBJ1-2; TRBD1 agrees at 7 bases. With V trimmed by 3 bases and J by 7 bases, 11 bases remained unmatched. The V gene's germline CDR1 is GTSNPN and CDR2 SVGIG (reference sequence). This CDR3 spans 14 amino acids. The CDR3 DNA sequence: TGTGCCTGGAGGCCGGGGCTGTCAGGGGGTGGCTACACCTTC. It yields the protein CAWRPGLSGGGYTF. Full variable domain (rest looked up from reference TRBV30 and TRBJ1-2): SQTIHQWPATLVQPVGSPLSLECTVEGTSNPNLYWYRQAAGRGLQLLFYSVGIGQISSEVPQNLSASRPQDRQFILSSKKLLLSDSGFYLCAWRPGLSGGGYTFGSGTRLTVV.

In this sample, this clone turned up once. V usage is TRBV28 and J usage is TRBJ1-5; 10 positions match TRBD1. J gave up 6 bases and V 5 bases, and 10 bases lay outside the gene matches. The CDR3 contains 16 residues. Germline values: CDR1 MDHEN, CDR2 SYDVKM. CDR3 in amino acids: CASSPTGQGFGQPQHF. As DNA, the CDR3 is TGTGCCAGCAGTCCGACGGGACAGGGGTTTGGTCAGCCCCAGCATTTT.